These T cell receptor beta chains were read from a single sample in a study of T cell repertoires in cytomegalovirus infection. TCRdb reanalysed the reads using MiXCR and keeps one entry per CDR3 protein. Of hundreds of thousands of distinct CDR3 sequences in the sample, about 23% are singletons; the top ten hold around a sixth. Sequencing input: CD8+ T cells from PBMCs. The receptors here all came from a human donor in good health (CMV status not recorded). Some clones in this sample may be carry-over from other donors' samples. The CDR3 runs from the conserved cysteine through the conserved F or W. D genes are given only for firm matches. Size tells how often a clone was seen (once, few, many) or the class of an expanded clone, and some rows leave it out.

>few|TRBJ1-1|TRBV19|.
TGTGCCAGTAGCCGCTCACCCCGGATTTACACTGAAGCTTTCTTT
CASSRSPRIYTEAFF
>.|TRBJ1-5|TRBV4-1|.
TGCGCCAGCAGCGACGATCTTTGGCAGCCCCAGCATTTT
CASSDDLWQPQHF
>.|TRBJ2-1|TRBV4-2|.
TGTGCCAGCAGCCACCCCTTAGGACGGAATGAGCAGTTCTTC
CASSHPLGRNEQFF
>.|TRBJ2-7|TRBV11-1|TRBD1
TGTGCCAGCAGCGCACTCAGGGGGCACTCCTACGAGCAGTACTTC
CASSALRGHSYEQYF
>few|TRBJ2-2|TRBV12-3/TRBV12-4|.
TGTGCCAGCAGTTTGGAAGGGCTCACCGGGGAGCTGTTTTTT
CASSLEGLTGELFF
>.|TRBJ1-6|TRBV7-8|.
TGTGCCAGCAGCTTAACAGGGAGTTACTATAATTCACCCCTCCACTTT
CASSLTGSYYNSPLHF
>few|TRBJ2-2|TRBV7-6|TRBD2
TGTGCCAGCAGCTTAGCGGCTAGCGGGAACACCGGGGAGCTGTTTTTT
CASSLAASGNTGELFF
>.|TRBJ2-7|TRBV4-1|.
TGCGCCAGCAGCCTCCGGGGGCAACACAGCTCCTACGAGCAGTACTTC
CASSLRGQHSSYEQYF
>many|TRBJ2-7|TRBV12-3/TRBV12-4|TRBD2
TGTGCCAGCAGTTTAGGGGGAGGGGTGGACGAGCAGTACTTC
CASSLGGGVDEQYF
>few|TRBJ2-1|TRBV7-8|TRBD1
TGTGCCAGCAGCATATCGGGACAGGGACACGAGCAGTTCTTC
CASSISGQGHEQFF
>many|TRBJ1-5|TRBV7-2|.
TGTGCCAGCAGCTTGTCGAATAGCAATCAGCCCCAGCATTTT
CASSLSNSNQPQHF
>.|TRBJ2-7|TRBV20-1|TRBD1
TGCAGTGCTAGATGGACAGGGGGCTTCTCCTACGAGCAGTACTTC
CSARWTGGFSYEQYF
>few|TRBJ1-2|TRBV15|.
TGTGCCACCAGCACGTCAGGGAGTATATCTGGCTACACCTTC
CATSTSGSISGYTF
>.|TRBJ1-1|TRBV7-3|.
TGTGCCAGCAGCTTAATGTTGGCAGCTGAAGCTTTCTTT
CASSLMLAAEAFF
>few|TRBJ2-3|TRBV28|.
TGTGCCAGCAAGTTAGATACGCAGTATTTT
CASKLDTQYF
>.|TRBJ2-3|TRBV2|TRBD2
TGTGCCAGCAGTGAACCGGCTAGCGGGGGATTCACAGATACGCAGTATTTT
CASSEPASGGFTDTQYF
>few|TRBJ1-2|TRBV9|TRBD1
TGTGCCAGCAGTGGGACAGGGGGACTCTACTATGGCTACACCTTC
CASSGTGGLYYGYTF
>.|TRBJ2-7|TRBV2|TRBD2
TGTGCCAGCAAACCTAGACTAGCGGGGACCTACGAGCAGTACTTC
CASKPRLAGTYEQYF
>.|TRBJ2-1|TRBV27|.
TGTGCCAGCTCCTCGACTAGTTTCAATGAGCAGTTCTTC
CASSSTSFNEQFF
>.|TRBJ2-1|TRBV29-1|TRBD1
TGCAGCGTGCAGACAGGGATTACCTACAATGAGCAGTTCTTC
CSVQTGITYNEQFF
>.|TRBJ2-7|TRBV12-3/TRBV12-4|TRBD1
TGTGCCAGCATGGGACAGGGGACCTACGAGCAGTACTTC
CASMGQGTYEQYF
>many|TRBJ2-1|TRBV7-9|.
TGTGCCAGCAGCTTAGACGGCTCCTACAATGAGCAGTTCTTC
CASSLDGSYNEQFF
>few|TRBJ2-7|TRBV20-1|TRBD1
TGCAGTGCTAGAGAGGGACAGGGGGCCTACGAGCAGTACTTC
CSAREGQGAYEQYF
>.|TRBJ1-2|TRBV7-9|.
TGTGCCAGCAGCGGCCAGCGAGGCTACACCTTC
CASSGQRGYTF
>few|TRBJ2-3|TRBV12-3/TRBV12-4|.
TGTGCCATCCTCGAGGGAGATACGCAGTATTTT
CAILEGDTQYF
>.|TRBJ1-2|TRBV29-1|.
TGCAGCGTTGACGCCCCGGGGTCGTACTATGGCTACACCTTC
CSVDAPGSYYGYTF
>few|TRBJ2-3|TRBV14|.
TGTGCCAGCAGCCAGGGACTCACAGATACGCAGTATTTT
CASSQGLTDTQYF